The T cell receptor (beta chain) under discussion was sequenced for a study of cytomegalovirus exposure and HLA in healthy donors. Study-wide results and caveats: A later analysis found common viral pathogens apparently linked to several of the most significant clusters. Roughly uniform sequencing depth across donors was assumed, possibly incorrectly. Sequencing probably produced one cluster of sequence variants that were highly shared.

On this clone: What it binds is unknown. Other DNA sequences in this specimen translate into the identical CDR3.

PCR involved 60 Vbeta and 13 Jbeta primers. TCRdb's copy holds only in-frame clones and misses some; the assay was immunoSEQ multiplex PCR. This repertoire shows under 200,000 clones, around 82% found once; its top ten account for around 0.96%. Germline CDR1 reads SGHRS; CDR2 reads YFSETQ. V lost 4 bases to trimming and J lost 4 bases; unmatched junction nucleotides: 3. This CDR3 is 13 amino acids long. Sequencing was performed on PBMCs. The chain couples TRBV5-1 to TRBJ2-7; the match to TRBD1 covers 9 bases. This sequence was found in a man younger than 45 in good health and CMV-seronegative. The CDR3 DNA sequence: TGCGCCAGCAGCCGGGACAGGGAATACGAGCAGTACTTC. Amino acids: CASSRDREYEQYF.